The 11 T cell receptor beta chains presented below share a single source sample, sequenced in a study of naive and memory T cell subsets. Two oligonucleotides, mixed equimolar, formed the beta constant-region primer covering TRBC1 and TRBC2. Four rounds of PCR amplified the ligated cDNA using nested alpha and beta constant-region primers plus SP2. TCRdb reprocessed the UMI-ligation and nested PCR reads with MiXCR, giving one entry per CDR3 protein. The sample carries approximately 80,000 distinct CDR3 sequences, approximately 9.2% recorded once. Sequenced material: naive CD8+ T cells from blood. Receptors originate from a human donor in good health.

In its sample, this clonotype was seen many times. The rearrangement links TRBV29-1 to TRBJ1-1; D gene unclear. CDR1 SQVTM and CDR2 ANQGSEA come from the germline V gene. Trimming shortened V by 6 bases and J by 2 bases, and 10 bases separated the two germline ends. The CDR3 totals 12 residues. CDR3 residues: CSVQAANTEAFF. The CDR3 nucleotides are TGCAGCGTACAAGCTGCTAACACTGAAGCTTTCTTT.

The CDR3: CASSMVGLGQPQHF. The CDR3 DNA sequence: TGTGCCAGTAGTATGGTGGGATTGGGTCAGCCCCAGCATTTT. The chain recombines TRBV19 with TRBJ1-5; D remains unclear. Trimming took off 3 bases at V and 6 bases at J, with 12 bases between the two ends. CDR1 LNHDA and CDR2 SQIVND come from the germline V gene (reference sequence). CDR3 length: 14 residues.

This chain uses TRBV3-1 with TRBJ2-7, with D possibly matching TRBD2 (6 bases). CDR1 and CDR2 (germline): LGHDT, YNNKEL (reference sequence). The V end lost 4 bases, the J end lost 4 bases, and 14 bases lay between the germline ends. The CDR3 spans 14 residues. The CDR3 nucleotides are TGTGCCAGCAGCCCCCGCGGGGTACGGTACGAGCAGTACTTC. It specifies CASSPRGVRYEQYF.

The rearrangement joins TRBV28 to TRBJ1-5, with a weak D call TRBD1 (6 bases). This CDR3 contains 15 residues. V was trimmed by 10 bases and J by 2 bases, leaving 18 bases between them. Germline V gene data show CDR1 as MDHEN and CDR2 as SYDVKM. In DNA, the CDR3 is TGTGCCACAACCCTGGTTGGGGGCCGCAATCAGCCCCAGCATTTT. It yields the protein CATTLVGGRNQPQHF.

Ten or more counts support this clonotype. CDR3 amino acids: CASSPGLKYGYTF. The CDR3 DNA follows: TGTGCCAGCAGCCCCGGACTGAAGTATGGCTACACCTTC. This chain links TRBV12-3 or TRBV12-4 with TRBJ1-2, with D hard to call. The ends were cut back, 6 bases at V and 5 bases at J, with 13 bases in the middle. The CDR3 spans 13 residues.

This clonotype was seen many times. This sequence joins TRBV12-3 or TRBV12-4 and TRBJ2-6; D is possibly TRBD1 or TRBD2 (5 bases each). The germline V and J ends were trimmed by 5 bases and 1 base, with 24 bases remaining between them. The CDR3 is made up of 20 amino acids. CDR3 in amino acids: CASSTALLRDATSGANVLTF. For the CDR3, the DNA is TGTGCCAGCAGTACTGCCCTCCTCAGGGACGCCACTTCTGGGGCCAACGTCCTGACTTTC.

The rearrangement uses TRBV14 and TRBJ1-5, with unresolved D. Germline CDR1 reads SGHDN; CDR2 reads FVKESK. The CDR3 length is 12 residues. The V gene lost 0 bases and the J gene lost 3 bases, with 0 bases spanning the gap. The CDR3, as DNA: TGTGCCAGCAGCCAAGACAATCAGCCCCAGCATTTT. Protein: CASSQDNQPQHF.

V and J are TRBV10-3 and TRBJ1-2; D possibly corresponds to TRBD1 (6 bases). The CDR3 contains 16 residues. From germline, CDR1 is ENHRY and CDR2 SYGVKD. V was cut by 1 base and J by 0 bases, with 12 bases left in between. As DNA, the CDR3 is TGTGCCATCAGTGAGTTAACCCGACAGGCTAACTATGGCTACACCTTC. It yields the protein CAISELTRQANYGYTF.

This clonotype was seen at least ten times. The CDR3 region is CASSDGEGRVTEAFF. CDR3 coding DNA: TGTGCCAGCAGTGACGGAGAGGGCCGAGTTACTGAAGCTTTCTTT. The rearrangement links TRBV27 to TRBJ1-1; D unclear. This CDR3 has 15 residues. Trimming pared 5 bases from V and 5 bases from J, leaving 18 bases between. Germline CDR1 is MNHEY and CDR2 is SMNVEV (reference sequence).

The V call is TRBV20-1, the J call TRBJ2-7; 10 bases agree with TRBD2. This CDR3 has 14 amino acids. Germline values: CDR1 DFQATT, CDR2 SNEGSKA (reference sequence). Unmatched junction bases numbered 5, after V lost 2 bases and J lost 4 bases. The CDR3 DNA reads as TGCAGTGCTAGATTCCTAGCGGGAGCTTACGAGCAGTACTTC. It yields the protein CSARFLAGAYEQYF.

The chain uses TRBV13 and TRBJ1-4; the match to TRBD1 covers 8 bases. After removal of 3 bases from V and 5 bases from J, the junction contained 8 bases not matched to a gene. The CDR3 spans 16 residues. CDR1 PRHDT and CDR2 FYEKMQ come from the germline V gene (reference sequence). For the CDR3, the DNA is TGTGCCAGCAGCTTGTACGGACAGGGAGGAAATGAAAAACTGTTTTTT. Its translation: CASSLYGQGGNEKLFF.